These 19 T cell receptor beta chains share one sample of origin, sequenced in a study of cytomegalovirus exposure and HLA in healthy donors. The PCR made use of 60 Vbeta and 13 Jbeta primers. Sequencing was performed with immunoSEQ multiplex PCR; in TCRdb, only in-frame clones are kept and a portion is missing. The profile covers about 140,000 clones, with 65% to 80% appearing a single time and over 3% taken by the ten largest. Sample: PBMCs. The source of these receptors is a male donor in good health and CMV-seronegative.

The CDR3 DNA sequence: TGTGCCTGGGACCGTCCGCCTGGGGGACTAGCGGGGTTGCAGTACTTC. It is translated as CAWDRPPGGLAGLQYF. The chain carries TRBV30 and TRBJ2-7, with 13 bases lining up with TRBD2. The CDR3 has 16 residues. V dropped 5 bases and J dropped 9; count of bases not matched to a gene: 16. Germline V lookup: CDR1 GTSNPN, CDR2 SVGIG (reference sequence).

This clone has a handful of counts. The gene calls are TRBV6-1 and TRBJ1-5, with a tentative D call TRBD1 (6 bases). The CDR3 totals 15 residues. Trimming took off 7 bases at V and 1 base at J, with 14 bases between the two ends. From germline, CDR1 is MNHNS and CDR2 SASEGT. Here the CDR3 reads CASIHRVSSNQPQHF. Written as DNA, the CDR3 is TGTGCCAGCATCCACAGGGTTTCGAGCAATCAGCCCCAGCATTTT.

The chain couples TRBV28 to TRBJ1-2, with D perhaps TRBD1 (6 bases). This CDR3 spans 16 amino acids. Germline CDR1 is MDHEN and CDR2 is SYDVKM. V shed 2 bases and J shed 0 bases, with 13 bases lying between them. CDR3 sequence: CASSLVTGSTNYGYTF. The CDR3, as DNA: TGTGCCAGCAGTTTAGTAACAGGGTCTACTAACTATGGCTACACCTTC.

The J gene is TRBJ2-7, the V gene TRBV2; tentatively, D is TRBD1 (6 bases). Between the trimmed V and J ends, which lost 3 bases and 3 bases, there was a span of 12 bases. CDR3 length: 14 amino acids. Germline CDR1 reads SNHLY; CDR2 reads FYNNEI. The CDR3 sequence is CASSDPGVNYEQYF. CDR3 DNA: TGTGCCAGCAGTGATCCAGGGGTAAACTACGAGCAGTACTTC. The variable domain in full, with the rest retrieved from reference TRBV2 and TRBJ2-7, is EPEVTQTPSHQVTQMGQEVILRCVPISNHLYFYWYRQILGQKVEFLVSFYNNEISEKSEIFDDQFSVERPDGSNFTLKIRSTKLEDSAMYFCASSDPGVNYEQYFGPGTRLTVT.

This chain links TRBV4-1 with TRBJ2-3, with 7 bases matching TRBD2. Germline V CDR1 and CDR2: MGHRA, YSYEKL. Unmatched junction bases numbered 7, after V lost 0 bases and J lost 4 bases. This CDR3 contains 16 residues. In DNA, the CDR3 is TGCGCCAGCAGCCAAGATTGGGGGGGAGAGGCAGATACGCAGTATTTT. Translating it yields CASSQDWGGEADTQYF.

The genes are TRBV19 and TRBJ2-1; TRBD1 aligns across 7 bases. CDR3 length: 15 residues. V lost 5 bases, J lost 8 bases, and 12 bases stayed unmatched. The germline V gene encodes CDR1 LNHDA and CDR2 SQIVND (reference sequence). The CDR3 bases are TGTGCCAGTAGTTGGGACAGTCTAAGGGCTGATGAGCAGTTCTTC. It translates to CASSWDSLRADEQFF.

Written as DNA, the CDR3 is TGTGCCAGTAGTATGGGAAAAGGGAGCACTGAAGCTTTCTTT. This encodes CASSMGKGSTEAFF. The chain recombines TRBV19 with TRBJ1-1, with D unresolved. The germline gives CDR1 LNHDA, CDR2 SQIVND (reference sequence). The V gene lost 3 bases and the J gene lost 4 bases, with 12 bases spanning the gap. The CDR3 totals 14 residues.

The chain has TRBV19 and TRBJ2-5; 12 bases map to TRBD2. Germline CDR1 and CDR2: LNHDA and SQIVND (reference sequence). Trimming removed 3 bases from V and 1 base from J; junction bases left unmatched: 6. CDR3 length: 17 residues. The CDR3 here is CASSILLAGGSQETQYF. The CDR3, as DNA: TGTGCCAGTAGTATCCTACTAGCGGGGGGCTCCCAAGAGACCCAGTACTTC.

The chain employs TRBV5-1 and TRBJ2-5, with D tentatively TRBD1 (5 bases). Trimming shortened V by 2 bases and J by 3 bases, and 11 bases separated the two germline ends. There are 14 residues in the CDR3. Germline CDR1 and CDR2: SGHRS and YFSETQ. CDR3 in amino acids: CASSFTGPKETQYF. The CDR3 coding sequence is TGCGCCAGCAGCTTTACAGGACCTAAAGAGACCCAGTACTTC.

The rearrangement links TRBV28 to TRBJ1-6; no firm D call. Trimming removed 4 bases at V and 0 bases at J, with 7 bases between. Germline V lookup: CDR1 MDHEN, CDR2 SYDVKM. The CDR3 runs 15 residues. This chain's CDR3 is CASSSPSSYNSPLHF. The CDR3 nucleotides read TGTGCCAGCAGTTCCCCGTCCTCCTATAATTCACCCCTCCACTTT.

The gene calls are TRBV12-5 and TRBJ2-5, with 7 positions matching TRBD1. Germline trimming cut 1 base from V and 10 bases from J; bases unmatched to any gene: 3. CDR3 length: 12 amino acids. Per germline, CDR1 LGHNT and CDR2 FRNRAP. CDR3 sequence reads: CASGLDRDSQYF. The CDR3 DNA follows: TGTGCTAGTGGTTTGGACCGGGACAGCCAGTACTTC.

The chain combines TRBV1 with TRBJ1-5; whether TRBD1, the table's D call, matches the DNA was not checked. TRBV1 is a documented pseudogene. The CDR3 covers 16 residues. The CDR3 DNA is TGCACCAGCAGCCAAGAGTCCCCAAATAGCAATCAGCCCCAGCATTTT. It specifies CTSSQESPNSNQPQHF.

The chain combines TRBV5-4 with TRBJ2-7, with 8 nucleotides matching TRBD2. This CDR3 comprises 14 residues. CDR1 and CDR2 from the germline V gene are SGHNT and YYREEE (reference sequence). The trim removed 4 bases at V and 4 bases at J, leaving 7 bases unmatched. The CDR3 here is CASSPDGRAYEQYF. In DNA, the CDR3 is TGTGCCAGCAGCCCCGACGGGAGGGCATACGAGCAGTACTTC.

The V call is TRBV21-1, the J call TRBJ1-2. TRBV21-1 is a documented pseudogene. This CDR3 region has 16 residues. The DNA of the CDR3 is TGTGCCAGCAGCAAAGACGGGGGGCGCGTTGGCTATGGCTACACCTTC. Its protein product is CASSKDGGRVGYGYTF.

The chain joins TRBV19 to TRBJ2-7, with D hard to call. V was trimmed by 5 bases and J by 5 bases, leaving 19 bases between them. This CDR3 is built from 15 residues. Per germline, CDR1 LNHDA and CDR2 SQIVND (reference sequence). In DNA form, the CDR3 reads TGTGCCAGTAGTCTCCGAGGTAGCAGTGTCAACGAGCAGTACTTC. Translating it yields CASSLRGSSVNEQYF.

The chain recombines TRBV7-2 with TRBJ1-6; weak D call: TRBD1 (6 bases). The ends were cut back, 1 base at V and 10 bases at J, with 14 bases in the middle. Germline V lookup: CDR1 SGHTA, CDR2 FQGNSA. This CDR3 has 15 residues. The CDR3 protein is CASSLDRVGGSPLHF. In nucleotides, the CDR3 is TGTGCCAGCAGCTTAGACAGGGTAGGGGGATCACCCCTCCACTTT.

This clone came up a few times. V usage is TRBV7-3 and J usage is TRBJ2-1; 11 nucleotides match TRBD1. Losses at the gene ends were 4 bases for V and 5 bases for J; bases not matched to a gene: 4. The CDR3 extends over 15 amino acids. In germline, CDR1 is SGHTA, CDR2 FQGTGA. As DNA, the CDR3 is TGTGCCAGCAGCTCCGGGACAGGGGGTAACAATGAGCAGTTCTTC. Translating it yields CASSSGTGGNNEQFF.

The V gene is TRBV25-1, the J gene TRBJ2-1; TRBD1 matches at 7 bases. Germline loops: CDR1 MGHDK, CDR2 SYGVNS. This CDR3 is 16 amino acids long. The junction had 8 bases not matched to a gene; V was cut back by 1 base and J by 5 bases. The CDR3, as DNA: TGTGCCAGCAGTGAATTTAGGGGACAGCAGAACAATGAGCAGTTCTTC. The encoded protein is CASSEFRGQQNNEQFF. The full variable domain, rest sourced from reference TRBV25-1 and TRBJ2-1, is EADIYQTPRYLVIGTGKKITLECSQTMGHDKMYWYQQDPGMELHLIHYSYGVNSTEKGDLSSESTVSRIRTEHFPLTLESARPSHTSQYLCASSEFRGQQNNEQFFGPGTRLTVL.

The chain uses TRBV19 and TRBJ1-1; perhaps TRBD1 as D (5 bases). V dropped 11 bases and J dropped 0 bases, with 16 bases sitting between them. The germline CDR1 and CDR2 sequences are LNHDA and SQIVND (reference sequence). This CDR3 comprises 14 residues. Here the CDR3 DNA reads TGTGCCGTAAGGGGTCCTACAGTGAACACTGAAGCTTTCTTT. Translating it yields CAVRGPTVNTEAFF.